The 25 T cell receptor beta chains reported below all come from one sample, sequenced in a study of early T cells in non-severe SARS-CoV-2 infection (TCRdb year 2021). Libraries were made using 5' RACE. TCRdb records NextSeq 500 as the sequencer. In-frame beta chains were kept once TCRdb had trimmed the public reads at Q25 with fastp and called clones with MiXCR. Entries are consolidated by CDR3 protein sequence, retaining the most common genes and DNA. The sample table shows tens of thousands of distinct CDR3 sequences, and roughly an eighth are seen once. Around 3% of the sample is taken by the ten largest. Sequencing was performed on whole blood. These receptors were taken from an adult who was a healthcare worker with PCR-confirmed SARS-CoV-2 infection or an uninfected control (not recorded which).

This clonotype was seen more than once but under ten times. V usage is TRBV10-3 and J usage is TRBJ1-2; D unresolved. The V end lost 2 bases, the J end lost 1 base, and 5 bases lay between the germline ends. CDR3 length: 13 amino acids. The germline V gene encodes CDR1 ENHRY and CDR2 SYGVKD. The CDR3 coding sequence is TGTGCCATCAGTGAGGTTTATAACTATGGCTACACCTTC. Residues: CAISEVYNYGYTF.

In this sample, this clonotype turned up many times. The chain links TRBV12-5 to TRBJ2-1; TRBD2 agrees at 8 bases. The CDR3 contains 23 residues. Trimming removed 8 bases from V and 0 bases from J; junction bases left unmatched: 30. CDR1 is LGHNT, CDR2 FRNRAP, per germline. As DNA, the CDR3 is TGTGCTAGTCATTCTTCAACGTGGTTTTCGGGCTGGAAGCGGGGGCCCTCCTACAATGAGCAGTTCTTC. Translating it yields CASHSSTWFSGWKRGPSYNEQFF.

The chain links TRBV29-1 to TRBJ2-7; 14 nucleotides line up with TRBD2. Trimming removed 4 bases from V and 1 base from J; junction bases left unmatched: 3. Looked up from germline, CDR1 is SQVTM and CDR2 is ANQGSEA. CDR3 length: 15 residues. For the CDR3, the DNA is TGCAGCGTTGGACTAGCGGGAGGGCCGTCCTACGAGCAGTACTTC. This sequence encodes CSVGLAGGPSYEQYF.

This clonotype was seen more than once but under ten times. The chain is built from TRBV27 and TRBJ1-5; D not resolved. This CDR3 is 12 amino acids long. Trimming took 6 bases from V and 4 from J, leaving 7 bases between them. Germline CDR1 is MNHEY and CDR2 is SMNVEV (reference sequence). The CDR3 region is CASRSKNQPQHF. The CDR3 DNA reads TGTGCCAGCAGGTCAAAAAATCAGCCCCAGCATTTT.

This clonotype was recorded many times. This chain connects TRBV7-6 to TRBJ1-1; no clear D. V was pared by 5 bases and J by 1 base, with 17 bases between. The length of the CDR3 is 16 residues. CDR1 is SGHVS and CDR2 is FNYEAQ in the germline V gene. CDR3 loop: CASSPVWAEANTEAFF. The CDR3 DNA is TGTGCCAGCAGCCCCGTCTGGGCAGAAGCGAACACTGAAGCTTTCTTT.

The chain links TRBV7-3 to TRBJ2-2, with 9 bases aligning to TRBD1. Trimming cost V 5 bases and J 2 bases; bases outside gene matches: 6. CDR1 and CDR2 from the germline V gene are SGHTA and FQGTGA. The CDR3 is made up of 16 amino acids. The chain's CDR3 is CASSPGGQGNTGELFF. CDR3 sequence (DNA): TGTGCCAGCAGCCCGGGGGGACAGGGAAACACCGGGGAGCTGTTTTTT.

This clonotype appeared many times. The chain joins TRBV6-6 to TRBJ1-1, with TRBD1 matching 8 bases. The CDR3 has 16 amino acids. V shed 6 bases and J 1 base; nucleotides not matched to a gene: 10. Germline values: CDR1 MNHNY, CDR2 SVGAGI (reference sequence). The chain's CDR3 is CASRPGTGGANTEAFF. DNA of the CDR3: TGTGCCAGCAGACCCGGGACAGGAGGGGCGAACACTGAAGCTTTCTTT.

In its sample, this clonotype was seen a few times. This chain links TRBV9 with TRBJ2-1; 7 positions match TRBD2. Unmatched junction bases numbered 6, after V lost 2 bases and J lost 4 bases. The CDR3 covers 15 residues. Germline V CDR1 and CDR2: SGDLS, YYNGEE. The CDR3, as DNA: TGTGCCAGCAGCGTCGCAGCGGGGAGTTACAATGAGCAGTTCTTC. The encoded protein is CASSVAAGSYNEQFF.

The CDR3 protein is CASSIGLATDTQYF. DNA of the CDR3: TGTGCCAGTAGTATTGGACTAGCGACAGATACGCAGTATTTT. This rearrangement joins TRBV19 to TRBJ2-3, with TRBD2 matching over 9 bases. CDR1 is LNHDA and CDR2 is SQIVND in the germline V gene (reference sequence). This CDR3 contains 14 residues. V gave up 3 bases and J gave up 3 bases; unmatched junction bases: 1.

This chain links TRBV12-3 or TRBV12-4 with TRBJ1-4; 8 bases agree with TRBD1. This CDR3 is built from 15 residues. V lost 5 bases to trimming and J lost 5 bases; unmatched junction nucleotides: 7. The CDR3 bases are TGTGCCAGCAGTCCGCAACAGGGGGAAAATGAAAAACTGTTTTTT. As protein: CASSPQQGENEKLFF.

This CDR3 is CASSPRQVLETQYF. CDR3 sequence (DNA): TGTGCCAGCAGCCCTCGACAGGTCCTGGAGACCCAGTACTTC. The V gene is TRBV11-2, the J gene TRBJ2-5; TRBD1 is a possible D gene (6 bases). CDR1 is SGHAT and CDR2 is FQNNGV in the germline V gene. Trimming removed 5 bases from V and 5 bases from J, with 15 bases in between. This CDR3 contains 14 residues.

There are a few counts of this clonotype. V is TRBV11-2 and J is TRBJ2-1, with 10 bases identical to TRBD2. There are 15 residues in the CDR3. V shed 4 bases and J 7 bases; nucleotides not matched to a gene: 7. CDR1 and CDR2 from the germline V gene are SGHAT and FQNNGV. The CDR3 region has the DNA TGTGCCAGCAGCTCCCCGGAAGCGGGGGGGAATGAGCAGTTCTTC. Residues: CASSSPEAGGNEQFF.

This clonotype was observed a handful of times. The chain carries TRBV18 and TRBJ1-4; D possibly corresponds to TRBD1 (5 bases). The CDR3 contains 18 residues. Germline V gene sequence: CDR1 KGHSH, CDR2 LQKENI. V lost 4 bases and J 7 bases, leaving 25 bases between the germline ends. CDR3 bases: TGTGCCAGCTCACGGTCCGGGACGCCAATTAAGAAGGGTGAAAAACTGTTTTTT. Amino acids: CASSRSGTPIKKGEKLFF.

Only a few counts were recorded for this clonotype. The chain recombines TRBV4-1 with TRBJ1-2; D is possibly TRBD1 (6 bases). The CDR3 is 15 residues long. The ends were cut back, 5 bases at V and 6 bases at J, with 19 bases in the middle. Germline V lookup: CDR1 MGHRA, CDR2 YSYEKL. This CDR3 is CASSSRQGRIDGYTF. Here the CDR3 DNA reads TGCGCCAGCAGCTCTCGCCAGGGGCGGATTGATGGCTACACCTTC.

This clonotype was found many times. The chain recombines TRBV10-2 with TRBJ2-7, with D maybe TRBD1 (6 bases). The CDR3 loop spans 13 amino acids. Trimming removed 4 bases at V and 4 bases at J, with 11 bases between. Germline assignment: CDR1 WSHSY and CDR2 SAAADI. Written as DNA, the CDR3 is TGCGCCAGCAGTGGGACAGCGCCTTACGAGCAGTACTTC. It is translated as CASSGTAPYEQYF.

This clonotype was counted only a few times. V is TRBV7-2 and J is TRBJ2-3; 10 bases are a match to TRBD1. In germline, CDR1 is SGHTA, CDR2 FQGNSA. V trimming: 5 bases; J trimming: 6 bases; junction bases outside the gene matches: 14. CDR3 length: 17 amino acids. The CDR3 DNA reads as TGTGCCAGCAGCGCAGACAGGGGGCGCCGAGGAGGGGATACGCAGTATTTT. It specifies CASSADRGRRGGDTQYF.

V usage is TRBV7-9 and J usage is TRBJ2-1, with TRBD2 matching 7 bases. The CDR3 contains 15 residues. V dropped 0 bases and J dropped 8; count of bases not matched to a gene: 7. CDR1 is SEHNR, CDR2 FQNEAQ, per germline (reference sequence). DNA for the CDR3: TGTGCCAGCAGCTTAGCCCGGACTAGTGGCGATGAGCAGTTCTTC. Its translation is CASSLARTSGDEQFF.

The table lists this clonotype with many counts. This rearrangement joins TRBV18 to TRBJ1-6; 9 positions match TRBD1. Germline loops: CDR1 KGHSH, CDR2 LQKENI. V was pared by 8 bases and J by 8 bases, with 7 bases of the junction left unmatched. The CDR3 is 14 amino acids. CDR3 DNA: TGTGCCAGCCGGGGGACAGGGCGCGATTCACCCCTCCACTTT. As protein: CASRGTGRDSPLHF.

The gene calls are TRBV13 and TRBJ2-1; TRBD1 aligns across 7 bases. The CDR3 totals 15 residues. CDR1 is PRHDT and CDR2 is FYEKMQ in the germline V gene (reference sequence). V gave up 5 bases and J gave up 0 bases; unmatched junction bases: 4. As DNA, the CDR3 is TGTGCCAGCAGCACGGACAGGAACTCCTACAATGAGCAGTTCTTC. Translated: CASSTDRNSYNEQFF.

Ten or more counts support this clonotype. The rearrangement links TRBV19 to TRBJ1-2, with D hard to call. CDR3 size: 16 residues. Per germline, CDR1 LNHDA and CDR2 SQIVND (reference sequence). The V gene lost 3 bases and the J gene lost 3 bases, with 17 bases spanning the gap. The DNA of the CDR3 is TGTGCCAGTAGTATCGATTTCTGGGCAGGTGACTATGGCTACACCTTC. Residues: CASSIDFWAGDYGYTF.

The sample holds a few counts of this clonotype. The V and J genes are TRBV7-2 and TRBJ2-7; the D is unclear. Trimming removed 1 base from V and 5 bases from J, with 21 bases in between. CDR3 length: 17 amino acids. Looked up from germline, CDR1 is SGHTA and CDR2 is FQGNSA. This CDR3 is CASSLGQLKFLRDEQYF. CDR3 DNA sequence: TGTGCCAGCAGCTTAGGGCAGCTAAAGTTCCTTCGGGACGAGCAGTACTTC.

This clonotype appeared many times. This chain uses TRBV29-1 with TRBJ1-1; no clear D gene. Germline V gene data show CDR1 as SQVTM and CDR2 as ANQGSEA. V lost 4 bases to trimming and J lost 0 bases, with 9 bases between them. The CDR3 contains 13 residues. CDR3 sequence: CSVGPRLNTEAFF. The CDR3 DNA reads TGCAGCGTTGGTCCCAGATTGAACACTGAAGCTTTCTTT.

This clonotype has ten or more counts. The chain joins TRBV11-3 to TRBJ2-1; TRBD1 or TRBD2 may be the D gene (5 bases each). The germline V and J ends were trimmed by 5 bases and 0 bases, with 14 bases remaining between them. CDR3 length: 16 amino acids. CDR1 is SGHNT, CDR2 YENEEA, per germline. As DNA, the CDR3 is TGTGCCAGCAGCCTTCCTAGGGGACCCTCCTACAATGAGCAGTTCTTC. Protein: CASSLPRGPSYNEQFF.

This clonotype was recorded at least ten times. The J gene is TRBJ2-2, the V gene TRBV6-2 or TRBV6-3; D uncertain. Trimming pared 6 bases from V and 2 bases from J, leaving 13 bases between. Germline V gives CDR1 MNHEY, CDR2 SVGEGT. The CDR3 loop spans 15 amino acids. For the CDR3, the DNA is TGTGCCAGCAGGCGGTGGGGTGCTAACACCGGGGAGCTGTTTTTT. Translated, it gives CASRRWGANTGELFF.

In regard to this clonotype: One end of the junction is discordant with germline, which a read error may explain. The chain joins TRBV10-3 to TRBJ2-3; 7 bases line up with TRBD1. The CDR3 length is 14 residues. Germline loops: CDR1 ENHRY, CDR2 SYGVKD. CDR3 in amino acids: CAINPQGWADTQNF. CDR3 DNA sequence: TGTGCCATCAACCCACAGGGGTGGGCAGATACGCAGAATTTT.